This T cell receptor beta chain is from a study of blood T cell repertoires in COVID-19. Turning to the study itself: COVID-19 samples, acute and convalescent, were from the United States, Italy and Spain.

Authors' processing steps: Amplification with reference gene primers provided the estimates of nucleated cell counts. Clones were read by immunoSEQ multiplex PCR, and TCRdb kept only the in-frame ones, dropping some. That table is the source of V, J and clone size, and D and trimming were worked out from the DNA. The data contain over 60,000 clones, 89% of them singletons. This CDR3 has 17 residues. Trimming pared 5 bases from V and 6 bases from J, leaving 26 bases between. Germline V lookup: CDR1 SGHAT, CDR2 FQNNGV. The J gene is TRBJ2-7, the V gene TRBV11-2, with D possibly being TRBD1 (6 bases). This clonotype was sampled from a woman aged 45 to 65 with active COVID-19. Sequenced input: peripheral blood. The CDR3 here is CASSLVSNGGSKSEQYF. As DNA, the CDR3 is TGTGCCAGCAGCCTCGTTAGTAATGGGGGCAGCAAATCCGAGCAGTACTTC.